This TCR beta chain appears in the sequencing data of a study of beta chain features in type 1 diabetes. Study findings and constraints: TCRB CDR3 length was moderately but significantly reduced in all four CD4+ subsets of Type 1 diabetes patients.

Expressed TCRB transcripts were sequenced because the entire RNA isolate underwent reverse transcription. Measured with immunoSEQ multiplex PCR; TCRdb has only the in-frame clones, and not every one. The sample carries a few hundred thousand clones, about 14% recorded once. This clone showed up just a few times. Its specificity is not known. The CDR3 runs 15 residues. Germline CDR1 and CDR2: SGHTA and FQGNSA. V trimming: 8 bases; J trimming: 4 bases; junction bases outside the gene matches: 11. This chain connects TRBV7-2 to TRBJ1-2, with 9 bases that match TRBD1. This TCR was sampled from a woman between 18 and 30 years old with type 1 diabetes. Sequenced: naive CD4+ T cells from blood. The CDR3 is CASSTGTGSFYGYTF. CDR3 coding DNA: TGTGCCAGCTCTACCGGGACAGGGAGTTTCTATGGCTACACCTTC.